The 27 T cell receptor beta chains below come from one sample, sequenced in a study of blood T cell repertoires in COVID-19. TCRdb's copy holds only in-frame clones and misses some; the assay was immunoSEQ multiplex PCR. The table shows about 170,000 clones, with approximately 77% occurring only once. Sequenced: peripheral blood. The receptors were gathered from an elderly woman with active or convalescent COVID-19.

This clone was detected only once. The J gene is TRBJ1-1, the V gene TRBV2; D possibly corresponds to TRBD1 (5 bases). Germline V gives CDR1 SNHLY, CDR2 FYNNEI. Trimming pared 6 bases from V and 8 bases from J, leaving 13 bases between. The CDR3 has 12 residues. The CDR3 coding sequence is TGTGCCAGCAGGGGGCGAGGCGACGAAGCTTTCTTT. Protein product: CASRGRGDEAFF.

The count of this clone is one. This CDR3 is CSVTGLAGVDEQFF. The CDR3 bases are TGCAGCGTCACGGGACTAGCGGGAGTGGATGAGCAGTTCTTC. V gene TRBV29-1 combines with J gene TRBJ2-1; TRBD2 matches 14 bases. CDR3 length: 14 amino acids. The germline gives CDR1 SQVTM, CDR2 ANQGSEA. The V and J ends lost 6 bases and 8 bases, in that order; junction bases with no gene match: 6.

The rearrangement uses TRBV30 and TRBJ1-6; 8 bases line up with TRBD1. The V gene's germline CDR1 is GTSNPN and CDR2 SVGIG (reference sequence). The CDR3 extends over 15 amino acids. V was clipped by 0 bases and J by 8 bases; unmatched bases: 6. The CDR3 spells CAWSVRGRGDSPLHF. In nucleotides, the CDR3 is TGTGCCTGGAGTGTCAGGGGGCGAGGGGATTCACCCCTCCACTTT.

V usage is TRBV19 and J usage is TRBJ1-2, with D maybe TRBD1 (6 bases). The length of the CDR3 is 15 residues. Trimming left V 1 base short and J 4 bases short, with 13 bases between. The germline gives CDR1 LNHDA, CDR2 SQIVND (reference sequence). CDR3 sequence reads: CASSIAQGSGYGYTF. CDR3 in DNA: TGTGCCAGTAGTATAGCGCAGGGGTCGGGCTATGGCTACACCTTC.

This chain links TRBV4-1 with TRBJ2-6; the match to TRBD1 covers 8 bases. The CDR3 extends over 17 amino acids. Germline V gene sequence: CDR1 MGHRA, CDR2 YSYEKL. J lost 2 bases, V lost 1 base, and 4 bases had no gene match. The DNA for the CDR3 is TGCGCCAGCAGCCAAGGACAGGGGATGACTGGGGCCAACGTCCTGACTTTC. Translating gives CASSQGQGMTGANVLTF.

This clone was seen only a few times. This chain links TRBV20-1 with TRBJ1-5, with D unclear. Germline V gives CDR1 DFQATT, CDR2 SNEGSKA (reference sequence). The CDR3 has 14 amino acids. Trimming took off 3 bases at V and 6 bases at J, with 15 bases between the two ends. This CDR3 is CSASFGVGLQPQHF. The CDR3 bases are TGCAGTGCTAGTTTCGGGGTTGGACTTCAGCCCCAGCATTTT.

This clone has only one observation. V and J are TRBV6-1 and TRBJ2-1, with TRBD2 matching over 7 bases. With V trimmed by 2 bases and J by 3 bases, 4 bases remained unmatched. The CDR3 consists of 15 residues. Per the germline V gene, CDR1 is MNHNS and CDR2 is SASEGT. CDR3 sequence: CASSEKPSGYNEQFF. CDR3 in DNA: TGTGCCAGCAGTGAAAAGCCTAGCGGCTACAATGAGCAGTTCTTC.

In its sample, this clone was seen a few times. This rearrangement joins TRBV11-3 to TRBJ2-7, with 8 nucleotides matching TRBD2. CDR3 length: 13 amino acids. The germline V gene encodes CDR1 SGHNT and CDR2 YENEEA. The V gene end was trimmed by 3 bases and the J gene end by 2 bases; junction bases not matched to a gene: 0. DNA of the CDR3: TGTGCCAGCAGCTTGGGACTAGCCTACGAGCAGTACTTC. This codes for CASSLGLAYEQYF.

The gene calls are TRBV28 and TRBJ2-7; D remains ambiguous. CDR3 length: 15 amino acids. Germline assignment: CDR1 MDHEN and CDR2 SYDVKM. With 1 base removed from V and 1 base from J, the gap between germline ends came to 11 bases. The CDR3, as DNA: TGTGCCAGCAGTTTATCGCACGACTTATCCTACGAGCAGTACTTC. It is translated as CASSLSHDLSYEQYF.

In nucleotides, the CDR3 is TGTGCCAGCATACACAGGTCCCTCGTAAGCTATGGCTACACCTTC. This sequence encodes CASIHRSLVSYGYTF. The chain links TRBV28 to TRBJ1-2, with D possibly being TRBD1 (5 bases). Trimming took off 7 bases at V and 4 bases at J, with 19 bases between the two ends. The length of the CDR3 is 15 residues. Germline CDR1 and CDR2: MDHEN and SYDVKM.

This clone turned up a few times. The V gene is TRBV6-5, the J gene TRBJ1-2; 10 bases line up with TRBD1. V lost 0 bases, J lost 8 bases, and 6 bases stayed unmatched. Germline V gene sequence: CDR1 MNHEY, CDR2 SVGAGI. This CDR3 region has 15 residues. CDR3 protein: CASSYSGTGEGGYTF. The CDR3 nucleotides read TGTGCCAGCAGTTACTCTGGGACAGGGGAAGGCGGCTACACCTTC.

The rearrangement links TRBV10-3 to TRBJ2-7, with D tentatively TRBD2 (6 bases). The CDR3 consists of 15 residues. Germline loops: CDR1 ENHRY, CDR2 SYGVKD. The ends were cut back, 3 bases at V and 1 base at J, with 13 bases in the middle. CDR3 nucleotides: TGTGCCATCAGTGAAAACCGGGACTCTTCCTACGAGCAGTACTTC. It encodes CAISENRDSSYEQYF.

This CDR3 is CASSQETGNSPLHF. Here the CDR3 DNA reads TGTGCCAGCAGCCAAGAGACAGGCAATTCACCCCTCCACTTT. The chain combines TRBV14 with TRBJ1-6, with D possibly TRBD1 on 6 matching bases. The CDR3 runs to 14 residues. Germline-derived CDR1 and CDR2 are SGHDN and FVKESK. The V and J ends lost 0 bases and 7 bases respectively, with 7 bases between them.

The chain uses TRBV11-2 and TRBJ1-6; 9 positions match TRBD1. The CDR3 has 15 residues. Germline CDR1 reads SGHAT; CDR2 reads FQNNGV. With V trimmed by 1 base and J by 5 bases, 0 bases remained unmatched. The CDR3 DNA follows: TGTGCCAGCAGCTTAGGACAGGGGGATAATTCACCCCTCCACTTT. This sequence encodes CASSLGQGDNSPLHF. Drawing the rest from reference TRBV11-2 and TRBJ1-6, the complete variable domain is EAGVAQSPRYKIIEKRQSVAFWCNPISGHATLYWYQQILGQGPKLLIQFQNNGVVDDSQLPKDRFSAERLKGVDSTLKIQPAKLEDSAVYLCASSLGQGDNSPLHFGNGTRLTVT.

V gene TRBV28 combines with J gene TRBJ2-3; TRBD2 matches 10 bases. This CDR3 comprises 15 residues. Germline V gene lookup returns CDR1 MDHEN and CDR2 SYDVKM. V shed 1 base and J 6 bases; nucleotides not matched to a gene: 4. The CDR3 reads CASSLYTSGIDTQYF. CDR3 DNA sequence: TGTGCCAGCAGTTTATACACTAGCGGGATCGATACGCAGTATTTT.

The chain has TRBV6-5 and TRBJ1-1, with 7 nucleotides matching TRBD1. V trimming: 6 bases; J trimming: 10 bases; junction bases outside the gene matches: 14. This CDR3 spans 14 amino acids. Germline V gene lookup returns CDR1 MNHEY and CDR2 SVGAGI. The CDR3 loop reads CASSPAPDRDGAFF. The CDR3, as DNA: TGTGCCAGCAGCCCCGCCCCTGACAGGGACGGAGCTTTCTTT.

This chain joins TRBV9 and TRBJ2-4; TRBD1 agrees at 7 bases. The V and J ends lost 3 bases and 6 bases, in that order; junction bases with no gene match: 6. CDR3 length: 14 amino acids. CDR1 is SGDLS and CDR2 is YYNGEE in the germline V gene. The CDR3 nucleotides are TGTGCCAGCAGCGAGACAGGGTTAGGAAACATTCAGTACTTC. This encodes CASSETGLGNIQYF.

This chain links TRBV28 with TRBJ2-7; 13 nucleotides agree with TRBD2. Unmatched junction bases numbered 5, after V lost 8 bases and J lost 4 bases. There are 14 residues in the CDR3. The V gene's germline CDR1 is MDHEN and CDR2 SYDVKM. The CDR3 nucleotides read TGTGCCAGCCGGACTAGCGGGAGTTTGTACGAGCAGTACTTC. This codes for CASRTSGSLYEQYF. The whole variable domain, filled in from reference TRBV28 and TRBJ2-7, reads DVKVTQSSRYLVKRTGEKVFLECVQDMDHENMFWYRQDPGLGLRLIYFSYDVKMKEKGDIPEGYSVSREKKERFSLILESASTNQTSMYLCASRTSGSLYEQYFGPGTRLTVT.

The chain links TRBV6-1 to TRBJ2-4; 8 bases line up with TRBD2. V lost 2 bases to trimming and J lost 6 bases; unmatched junction nucleotides: 0. This CDR3 spans 13 amino acids. CDR1 and CDR2 (germline): MNHNS, SASEGT. The CDR3, as DNA: TGTGCCAGCAGTGAAAGCGGGAGAAACATTCAGTACTTC. Translated, it gives CASSESGRNIQYF.

The CDR3 coding sequence is TGTGCCAGCAGGGCCGGGGACAGGGATGCTGAAGCTTTCTTT. It yields the protein CASRAGDRDAEAFF. The chain employs TRBV25-1 and TRBJ1-1; TRBD1 agrees at 9 bases. Germline-derived CDR1 and CDR2 are MGHDK and SYGVNS. This CDR3 comprises 14 residues. V dropped 6 bases and J dropped 6; count of bases not matched to a gene: 8.

This clone has just a few counts. The chain recombines TRBV7-9 with TRBJ2-5; TRBD1 might be the D (7 bases). The V and J ends lost 5 bases and 5 bases respectively, with 21 bases between them. Germline CDR1 SEHNR, CDR2 FQNEAQ (reference sequence). CDR3 length: 16 amino acids. This chain's CDR3 is CASSPPRTGGQETQYF. The CDR3 region has the DNA TGTGCCAGCAGCCCGCCACGGACAGGAGGGCAGGAGACCCAGTACTTC.

This chain connects TRBV5-1 to TRBJ2-2; 8 bases are a match to TRBD2. In germline, CDR1 is SGHRS, CDR2 YFSETQ. The J segment lost 2 bases and the V segment lost 4 bases, leaving 4 bases of the junction unmatched. The CDR3 is made up of 15 amino acids. The CDR3 coding sequence is TGCGCCAGCAGCGGGTTAGCGGGAAACACCGGGGAGCTGTTTTTT. The encoded protein is CASSGLAGNTGELFF.

The chain employs TRBV4-1 and TRBJ1-1, with 8 bases aligning to TRBD1. Germline V gene lookup returns CDR1 MGHRA and CDR2 YSYEKL. The CDR3 sequence is 16 residues long. Germline trimming cut 5 bases from V and 3 bases from J; bases unmatched to any gene: 11. The CDR3 here is CASSADRVIYDTEAFF. CDR3 in DNA: TGCGCCAGCAGCGCGGACAGGGTGATCTACGACACTGAAGCTTTCTTT.

This clone has a single count. This chain connects TRBV3-1 (or the pseudogene TRBV3-2) to TRBJ1-2; 7 bases fit TRBD1. This CDR3 is built from 14 residues. With 4 bases clipped from V and 2 bases from J, the junction kept 4 bases outside the gene matches. CDR1 is LGHDT, CDR2 YNNKEL, per germline (reference sequence). CDR3 nucleotide sequence: TGTGCCAGCAGCCGCGGACAGGAGAACTATGGCTACACCTTC. Protein product: CASSRGQENYGYTF.

The chain is built from TRBV18 and TRBJ2-1, with 9 bases matching TRBD2. This CDR3 has 16 residues. The V gene end was trimmed by 1 base and the J gene end by 9 bases; junction bases not matched to a gene: 10. The germline V gene encodes CDR1 KGHSH and CDR2 LQKENI. This chain's CDR3 is CASSPLSSGRLGEQFF. The CDR3 DNA is TGTGCCAGCTCACCACTTTCAAGCGGGAGGTTGGGTGAGCAGTTCTTC.

Written as DNA, the CDR3 is TGTGCCAGAAGTTTAAGACAAACCGGGGAGCTGTTTTTT. This codes for CARSLRQTGELFF. V is TRBV5-3 and J is TRBJ2-2; D gene ambiguous. TRBV5-3 is annotated as an ORF whose role is uncertain. This CDR3 comprises 13 residues. The V end was cut by 5 bases, the J end by 5 bases, with 10 bases between.

The chain employs TRBV2 and TRBJ1-6; 10 nucleotides agree with TRBD1. The junction had 10 bases not matched to a gene; V was cut back by 7 bases and J by 10 bases. The CDR3 contains 15 residues. Germline values: CDR1 SNHLY, CDR2 FYNNEI. This CDR3 is CASNGQGGLGSPLHF. CDR3 coding DNA: TGTGCCAGCAACGGACAGGGGGGACTCGGATCACCCCTCCACTTT.